The 25 T cell receptor beta chains listed next were all sequenced from one sample in a study of CD8 T cells in ankylosing spondylitis. TCRdb reprocessed the 5' RACE reads via MiXCR and lists one record per CDR3 protein. The sample includes roughly 230,000 distinct CDR3 sequences, 15% to 20% of them seen just once. The sequenced sample was blood, either unsorted or a sorted T cell fraction (not recorded which). These receptor sequences come from a male donor with ankylosing spondylitis or in good health (not recorded which).

J is TRBJ2-1 and V is TRBV12-3 or TRBV12-4, with 9 bases aligning to TRBD2. The CDR3 loop spans 16 amino acids. With V trimmed by 8 bases and J by 1 base, 9 bases remained unmatched. The CDR3 loop reads CASHWEREESYNEQFF. CDR3 nucleotide sequence: TGTGCCAGCCATTGGGAGCGGGAGGAGTCCTACAATGAGCAGTTCTTC.

The chain employs TRBV7-9 and TRBJ2-5; no reliable D call. The CDR3 sequence is 14 residues long. Germline assignment: CDR1 SEHNR and CDR2 FQNEAQ (reference sequence). V was trimmed by 5 bases and J by 5 bases, leaving 15 bases between them. Here the CDR3 reads CASSTLETGETQYF. CDR3 nucleotides: TGTGCCAGCAGCACCCTAGAAACTGGGGAGACCCAGTACTTC.

This clonotype was counted between two and nine times. The CDR3 region has the DNA TGCAGCGTTGCGCTGGGGGAGCAGTACTTC. It codes for CSVALGEQYF. The rearrangement uses TRBV29-1 and TRBJ2-7; D is ambiguous. The germline gives CDR1 SQVTM, CDR2 ANQGSEA. The ends were cut back, 4 bases at V and 7 bases at J, with 8 bases in the middle. There are 10 residues in the CDR3.

The rearrangement links TRBV20-1 to TRBJ2-2, with 7 bases lining up with TRBD1. Germline-derived CDR1 and CDR2 are DFQATT and SNEGSKA (reference sequence). The junction had 5 bases not matched to a gene; V was cut back by 5 bases and J by 11 bases. This CDR3 has 11 amino acids. The CDR3 region is CSAYRGGELFF. In DNA, the CDR3 is TGCAGTGCTTACAGGGGCGGAGAGCTGTTTTTT.

The chain joins TRBV9 to TRBJ2-7; maybe TRBD2 (7 bases). The V gene lost 4 bases and the J gene lost 5 bases, with 19 bases spanning the gap. CDR1 SGDLS and CDR2 YYNGEE come from the germline V gene. The CDR3 is made up of 15 amino acids. Here the CDR3 DNA reads TGTGCCAGCAGCCCCGGTGGGAGGGGGTACCACGAGCAGTACTTC. Protein: CASSPGGRGYHEQYF.

This clonotype showed up just a few times. The V call is TRBV4-1, the J call TRBJ1-1; the match to TRBD1 covers 8 bases. Germline CDR1 reads MGHRA; CDR2 reads YSYEKL. J was trimmed by 1 base and V by 3 bases; bases with no gene match: 4. The CDR3 consists of 15 residues. CDR3 bases: TGCGCCAGCAGCCACCTTGGACAGGGGAACACTGAAGCTTTCTTT. Protein product: CASSHLGQGNTEAFF.

This clonotype showed up many times. V usage is TRBV9 and J usage is TRBJ2-2; tentatively, D is TRBD2 (5 bases). V was pared by 2 bases and J by 0 bases, with 8 bases between. The CDR3 spans 15 residues. CDR1 SGDLS and CDR2 YYNGEE come from the germline V gene. CDR3 amino acids: CASSVGSANTGELFF. The DNA for the CDR3 is TGTGCCAGCAGCGTGGGTAGCGCGAACACCGGGGAGCTGTTTTTT.

The CDR3 DNA follows: TGCGCCAGCAGCTCTATTGATCTGAACACTGAAGCTTTCTTT. It codes for CASSSIDLNTEAFF. V and J are TRBV5-1 and TRBJ1-1; no clear D. V gave up 3 bases and J gave up 0 bases, with 9 bases separating them. This CDR3 region has 14 residues. The V gene's germline CDR1 is SGHRS and CDR2 YFSETQ. The full variable domain, completed using reference TRBV5-1 and TRBJ1-1, is KAGVTQTPRYLIKTRGQQVTLSCSPISGHRSVSWYQQTPGQGLQFLFEYFSETQRNKGNFPGRFSGRQFSNSRSEMNVSTLELGDSALYLCASSSIDLNTEAFFGQGTRLTVV.

This clonotype has only a few counts. CDR3 protein: CASSLGPRGSYEQYF. The CDR3, as DNA: TGCGCCAGCAGCCTGGGGCCGAGGGGCTCCTACGAGCAGTACTTC. The rearrangement uses TRBV5-1 and TRBJ2-7; the D gene could be TRBD1 or TRBD2 (5 bases each). Germline V lookup: CDR1 SGHRS, CDR2 YFSETQ. V lost 4 bases to trimming and J lost 0 bases, with 14 bases between them. This CDR3 is 15 amino acids long.

The chain couples TRBV5-6 to TRBJ2-1; D ambiguous. V was cut by 2 bases and J by 2 bases, with 14 bases left in between. The CDR3 extends over 16 amino acids. Germline loops: CDR1 SGHDT, CDR2 YYEEEE. The CDR3 loop reads CASSLDVGPTYNEQFF. The CDR3 region has the DNA TGTGCCAGCAGCTTAGATGTGGGTCCAACCTACAATGAGCAGTTCTTC.

In its sample, this clonotype was seen many times. J is TRBJ2-1 and V is TRBV6-5, with 12 nucleotides matching TRBD2. The CDR3 runs to 15 residues. V lost 0 bases to trimming and J lost 7 bases; unmatched junction nucleotides: 1. The germline gives CDR1 MNHEY, CDR2 SVGAGI. The DNA for the CDR3 is TGTGCCAGCAGTTACTCCGGACTAGCGGGAAATGAGCAGTTCTTC. Amino acids: CASSYSGLAGNEQFF.

The J gene is TRBJ2-7, the V gene TRBV7-9; 7 nucleotides align to TRBD1. Germline V gene sequence: CDR1 SEHNR, CDR2 FQNEAQ (reference sequence). CDR3 length equals 13 residues. After removal of 4 bases from V and 4 bases from J, the junction contained 4 bases not matched to a gene. In DNA, the CDR3 is TGTGCCAGCAGCTCACCACAGGGGTACGAGCAGTACTTC. This sequence encodes CASSSPQGYEQYF.

This clonotype was observed at least ten times. The genes are TRBV7-3 and TRBJ2-3, with a possible D match to TRBD2 (6 bases). Trimming removed 1 base from V and 2 bases from J, with 10 bases in between. CDR1 is SGHTA and CDR2 is FQGTGA in the germline V gene. This CDR3 has 15 amino acids. This chain's CDR3 is CASSLNPSATDTQYF. DNA of the CDR3: TGTGCCAGCAGCTTAAATCCTAGCGCCACAGATACGCAGTATTTT.

The chain is built from TRBV7-3 and TRBJ2-1, with 8 bases lining up with TRBD2. The CDR3 spans 14 residues. Germline V gene data show CDR1 as SGHTA and CDR2 as FQGTGA. V lost 5 bases to trimming and J lost 9 bases; unmatched junction nucleotides: 9. The CDR3 reads CASSEPETSVEQFF. DNA of the CDR3: TGTGCCAGCAGCGAACCCGAGACTAGCGTTGAGCAGTTCTTC.

This clonotype was counted at least ten times. The gene calls are TRBV6-5 and TRBJ1-1; D not resolved. Per germline, CDR1 MNHEY and CDR2 SVGAGI. CDR3 size: 15 residues. V was pared by 8 bases and J by 0 bases, with 16 bases between. The CDR3: CASVSSSLMNTEAFF. In nucleotides, the CDR3 is TGTGCCAGCGTTTCTTCCAGCCTTATGAACACTGAAGCTTTCTTT.

This clonotype was detected a few times. This chain connects TRBV5-1 to TRBJ2-7, with D unresolved. The V gene lost 4 bases and the J gene lost 6 bases, with 14 bases spanning the gap. CDR1 is SGHRS, CDR2 YFSETQ, per germline. The CDR3 consists of 13 residues. The CDR3 reads CASSLDAGSEQYF. The CDR3 DNA reads TGCGCCAGCAGCCTGGATGCCGGTTCCGAGCAGTACTTC.

J is TRBJ2-3 and V is TRBV20-1; 9 bases are a match to TRBD2. Germline CDR1 and CDR2: DFQATT and SNEGSKA (reference sequence). V was clipped by 6 bases and J by 2 bases; unmatched bases: 6. CDR3 length: 14 residues. CDR3 residues: CSAYRLAATDTQYF. Here the CDR3 DNA reads TGCAGTGCCTATAGACTAGCGGCCACAGATACGCAGTATTTT.

The rearrangement links TRBV29-1 to TRBJ2-5; 10 bases map to TRBD2. The CDR3 runs 18 residues. The germline V gene encodes CDR1 SQVTM and CDR2 ANQGSEA. J was trimmed by 2 bases and V by 7 bases; bases with no gene match: 19. DNA of the CDR3: TGCAGCGCATTAACAATCAGCGGGAGGGCTAGGCAACAAGAGACCCAGTACTTC. Encoded protein: CSALTISGRARQQETQYF.

This clonotype was detected a few times. The CDR3 DNA follows: TGTGCCAGCAGTCCACGGGGGCAGACGTCTGGGGCCAACGTCCTGACTTTC. Its protein product is CASSPRGQTSGANVLTF. The genes are TRBV12-3 or TRBV12-4 and TRBJ2-6; D is possibly TRBD1 or TRBD2 (6 bases each). The CDR3 covers 17 residues. Trimming removed 5 bases at V and 1 base at J, with 15 bases between.

This clonotype was seen a handful of times. The chain couples TRBV25-1 to TRBJ2-3, with TRBD1 as a possible D gene (5 bases). The V end lost 9 bases, the J end lost 12 bases, and 13 bases lay between the germline ends. CDR1 and CDR2 from the germline V gene are MGHDK and SYGVNS. There are 10 residues in the CDR3. The CDR3 DNA reads as TGTGCCAGTGGGGCCTCGGTACAGTATTTT. Translated: CASGASVQYF.

The V gene is TRBV4-3, the J gene TRBJ2-1; no reliable D call. CDR1 and CDR2 (germline): LGHNA, YSLEER. There are 13 residues in the CDR3. V lost 0 bases and J 6 bases, leaving 6 bases between the germline ends. The CDR3 coding sequence is TGCGCCAGCAGCCAAGAAGCGCCCAATGAGCAGTTCTTC. This encodes CASSQEAPNEQFF.

The chain joins TRBV4-1 to TRBJ2-1; D unclear. V lost 0 bases and J lost 2, with 8 bases in between. The CDR3 is made up of 15 amino acids. Germline lookup yields CDR1 MGHRA and CDR2 YSYEKL. The CDR3 coding sequence is TGCGCCAGCAGCCAAGACCCCCTTACCTACAATGAGCAGTTCTTC. It encodes CASSQDPLTYNEQFF.

The chain joins TRBV10-3 to TRBJ2-7, with TRBD2 as a possible D gene (6 bases). V was cut by 6 bases and J by 3 bases, with 6 bases left in between. CDR3 length: 11 amino acids. In germline, CDR1 is ENHRY, CDR2 SYGVKD. CDR3 in amino acids: CAIRDYYEQYF. The DNA for the CDR3 is TGTGCCATCAGGGACTACTACGAGCAGTACTTC.

This clonotype was seen a handful of times. The rearrangement uses TRBV12-3 or TRBV12-4 and TRBJ2-5; D unresolved. With 3 bases removed from V and 2 bases from J, the gap between germline ends came to 13 bases. This CDR3 has 15 amino acids. CDR3 region: CASSLTWADQETQYF. In DNA form, the CDR3 reads TGTGCCAGCAGTTTGACCTGGGCAGATCAAGAGACCCAGTACTTC.

The chain combines TRBV7-3 with TRBJ2-1; D tentatively reads TRBD1 or TRBD2 (5 bases each). The CDR3 is 16 residues long. Germline-derived CDR1 and CDR2 are SGHTA and FQGTGA. With 5 bases removed from V and 4 bases from J, the gap between germline ends came to 18 bases. The CDR3 DNA sequence: TGTGCCAGCAGCCCCTCTATCCCCAGGGAGTACAATGAGCAGTTCTTC. Translated, it gives CASSPSIPREYNEQFF. The full variable domain, rest sourced from reference TRBV7-3 and TRBJ2-1, is GAGVSQTPSNKVTEKGKYVELRCDPISGHTALYWYRQSLGQGPEFLIYFQGTGAADDSGLPNDRFFAVRPEGSVSTLKIQRTERGDSAVYLCASSPSIPREYNEQFFGPGTRLTVL.